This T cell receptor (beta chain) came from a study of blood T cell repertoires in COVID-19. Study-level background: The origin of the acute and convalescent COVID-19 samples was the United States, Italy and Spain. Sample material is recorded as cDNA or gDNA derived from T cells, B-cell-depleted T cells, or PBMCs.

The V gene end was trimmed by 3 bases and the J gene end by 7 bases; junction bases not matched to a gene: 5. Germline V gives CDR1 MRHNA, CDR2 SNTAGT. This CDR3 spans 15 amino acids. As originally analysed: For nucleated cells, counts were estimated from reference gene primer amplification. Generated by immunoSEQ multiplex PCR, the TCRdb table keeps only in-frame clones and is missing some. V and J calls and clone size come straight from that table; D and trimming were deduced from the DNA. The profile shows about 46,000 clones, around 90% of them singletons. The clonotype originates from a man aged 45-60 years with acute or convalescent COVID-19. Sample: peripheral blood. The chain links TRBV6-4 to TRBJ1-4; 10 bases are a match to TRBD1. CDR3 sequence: CASSEGTGAFEKLFF. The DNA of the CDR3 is TGTGCCAGCAGTGAGGGGACAGGGGCTTTTGAAAAACTGTTTTTT.